This T cell receptor beta chain was sequenced for a study of cytomegalovirus exposure and HLA in healthy donors. Primers for the PCR totalled 60 Vbeta and 13 Jbeta. The protocol was immunoSEQ multiplex PCR, while the TCRdb copy is restricted to in-frame clones and leaves out a portion. The data contain some 120,000 clones, about 84% of them singletons. The CDR3 is 18 amino acids. V was trimmed by 1 base and J by 6 bases, leaving 25 bases between them. CDR1 SGHRS and CDR2 YFSETQ come from the germline V gene. The sequencing sample was made of PBMCs. This clonotype originated in a man aged 18 to 35 in good health and CMV-seropositive. V is TRBV5-1 and J is TRBJ1-1; possible D gene TRBD1, 5 bases. The CDR3 nucleotides read TGCGCCAGCAGCTTGCGAAACCTCGACCAGGGAAAAAGGGCTGAAGCTTTCTTT. This translates into CASSLRNLDQGKRAEAFF.